This T cell receptor (beta chain) comes out of a study of CXCR3-negative and CXCR3-positive naive CD8 T cells. For the study at large: Sequencing gave about 135 million TRB reads overall, about 1.5 +/- 0.3 million per library. Study observations and caveats: Comparably high diversity marked both naive subsets, whereas memory CD8+ cells had much lower diversity. Naive CXCR3-positive cells had TRB CDR3s more hydrophobic than those of CXCR3-negative naive cells. No difference in surface CD5 was seen between naive subsets, and TCR strength was inferred from TRB CDR3 properties.

The authors made the TRB cDNA libraries by 5' RACE using UMI labels. TCRdb reanalyzed the 5' RACE reads and collapses them to one entry per CDR3 protein, without DNA. The sample includes about 89,000 distinct CDR3 sequences. A CD45RO-CCR7+CD27+CD95- profile was what naive CD8+ T cells displayed. About this clonotype: Its antigen is not identified.

CDR1 LNHDA and CDR2 SQIVND come from the germline V gene (reference sequence). The CDR3 loop spans 15 amino acids. This TCR derives from a human donor in good health. Some clones in this sample may be carry-over from other donors' samples. This chain joins TRBV19 and TRBJ1-5; TCRdb's D gene call, TRBD1, goes unchecked for lack of DNA. Specimen: naive CXCR3+ CD8+ T cells from blood. Subset denoted: CD45RO-CCR7+CD27+CD95- naive CD8+ T cells expressing CXCR3 (TNR3+). CDR3 region: CASSMTGGFLQPQHF.